Here is one T cell receptor beta chain with its context. Its specific antigen is unknown. Within one base of it there is no much larger clone, and no base qualities were kept. This sample was taken from a study of shared clonotypes between healthy human individuals (dated by TCRdb to about 2020). Notes on the research overall: The cohort included three men and a couple of women between 18 and 49 years of age. For each donor, three plates each were used for CD4 naive and CD4 memory, two plates were used for CD8 naive, and one plate was used for CD8 memory. The study deeply sequenced blood TCR repertoires of 5 or 6 healthy adults to estimate repertoire size and the extent of clonotype sharing between individuals. To increase sequencing depth and limit assay-specific biases, different laboratories used diverse techniques to prepare libraries and sequence TCR repertoires. Leukapheresis yielded between about 0.94 and 8.9 billion PBMCs per donor.

The donors were healthy, HIV-negative adults with no recently reported acute infections or vaccinations. Only Caucasian adults living in Nashville, Tennessee, USA were represented among the donors. CD8 memory samples consisted of magnetically selected CD45RO+ cells combined with CCR7-negative CD45RA+ effector memory (TemRA) cells. Blood was collected by leukapheresis, and PBMCs were isolated by Ficoll-Histopaque density gradient centrifugation and then cryopreserved in liquid nitrogen vapor phase. Analytical flow cytometry was used to check the purity and quantity of each magnetically sorted T cell population. From each sorted fraction, genomic DNA was isolated and quantified by UV absorbance on a Nanodrop 2000c. Here is what the overall study found, with its caveats: When a few donors were compared, the shared fraction of clonotypes was 5% to 6.5% for naive CD4, approximately 3.3% for naive CD8, 2.3% for memory CD4, and 0.4% for memory CD8. Compared with non-shared clonotypes, clonotypes shared by all four sorted-subset donors had higher generation probabilities. Pairwise subsampling indicated that sequencing depth was expected to affect the degree of clonotype sharing among donors. Larger estimated clonotype richness was generally found for naive subsets than for memory subsets. Sampling was limited to blood, and TCR repertoires in tissue likely differ from TCR repertoires in blood. The small number of donors limited the genetic and exposure-history diversity represented. Incomplete sequencing was indicated by rarefaction of sorted-subset datasets, despite the large sequencing depth.

The germline V gene provides CDR1 MDHEN and CDR2 SYDVKM. Trimming removed 6 bases from V and 5 bases from J; the gene matches leave 6 bases unexplained. The CDR3 holds 13 amino acids from the cysteine to the phenylalanine. Left in the record is the CDR3 DNA by itself, 39 bases read in frame from the first base. Using the deep immunoSEQ assay, TCR CDR3 regions were amplified from genomic DNA by multiplex PCR. Extracted genomic DNA from each cell subset was spread evenly across all wells of several immunoSEQ 96-well plates, with each plate serving as a replicate. For sorted subsets, approximately 200 ng of genomic DNA, equivalent to 25,000 to 35,000 T cell genomes, went into each replicate PCR. Purified libraries were measured with a Qubit 3.0 fluorometer, size-checked on a Bioanalyzer 2100, and measured again with the KAPA Library Quantification kit. Each immunoSEQ 96-well plate was sequenced on its own single-read 150-cycle Illumina NextSeq 550 flow cell. The study's own analysis went as follows. Because the immunoSEQ output held only junctional sequences and lacked quality scores, the filtering could not match the filtering applied to full-length reads. Sequences were annotated with PyIR, a Python wrapper for IgBLAST v1.9, and V/J genes and CDR3 were assigned using IMGT germline references. Any read was removed if the V/J assignment was weak (E-value above 1e-6), the CDR3 was missing, or the read contained stop codons, out-of-frame junctions, or ambiguous translated residues. V3J clonotypes were defined as sequences sharing an identical inferred V gene, J gene, and CDR3 amino acid sequence. Percentage overlap between repertoires was computed as shared unique clonotypes divided by the size of the smaller repertoire. RTK rarefaction, the Chao1 estimator, and Recon v2.1 estimates of unobserved clonotypes were used to assess repertoire richness. Generation probabilities for all TCRbeta clonotypes obtained by the gDNA method from several donors were computed using OLGA. TCRdb took this table from immuneACCESS and kept in-frame rearrangements with V and J called. Such tables lack part of the clones; where checked against another copy, unresolved V genes explain under half of the gap, and the rest is unexplained. The V and J calls and clone size come from that table; D and trimming were worked out from the DNA. The sample profile shows approximately 110,000 clones; approximately 70% of them were found once. The ten biggest clones cover approximately 23% of the sample.

The rearranged segments are TRBV28 and TRBJ2-5; 7 central nucleotides agree with TRBD2. This sequence was found in a woman in her twenties or thirties in good health. Sequenced sample: memory CD8+ T cells sorted from blood. The intended sense of this specimen's cell subset or site label: CD45RO+ cells pooled with CCR7-negative TemRA cells. In nucleotides, the sequence is TGTGCCAGCAGGGGAGGGAGTTCGGAGACCCAGTACTTC. Its protein product is CASRGGSSETQYF.